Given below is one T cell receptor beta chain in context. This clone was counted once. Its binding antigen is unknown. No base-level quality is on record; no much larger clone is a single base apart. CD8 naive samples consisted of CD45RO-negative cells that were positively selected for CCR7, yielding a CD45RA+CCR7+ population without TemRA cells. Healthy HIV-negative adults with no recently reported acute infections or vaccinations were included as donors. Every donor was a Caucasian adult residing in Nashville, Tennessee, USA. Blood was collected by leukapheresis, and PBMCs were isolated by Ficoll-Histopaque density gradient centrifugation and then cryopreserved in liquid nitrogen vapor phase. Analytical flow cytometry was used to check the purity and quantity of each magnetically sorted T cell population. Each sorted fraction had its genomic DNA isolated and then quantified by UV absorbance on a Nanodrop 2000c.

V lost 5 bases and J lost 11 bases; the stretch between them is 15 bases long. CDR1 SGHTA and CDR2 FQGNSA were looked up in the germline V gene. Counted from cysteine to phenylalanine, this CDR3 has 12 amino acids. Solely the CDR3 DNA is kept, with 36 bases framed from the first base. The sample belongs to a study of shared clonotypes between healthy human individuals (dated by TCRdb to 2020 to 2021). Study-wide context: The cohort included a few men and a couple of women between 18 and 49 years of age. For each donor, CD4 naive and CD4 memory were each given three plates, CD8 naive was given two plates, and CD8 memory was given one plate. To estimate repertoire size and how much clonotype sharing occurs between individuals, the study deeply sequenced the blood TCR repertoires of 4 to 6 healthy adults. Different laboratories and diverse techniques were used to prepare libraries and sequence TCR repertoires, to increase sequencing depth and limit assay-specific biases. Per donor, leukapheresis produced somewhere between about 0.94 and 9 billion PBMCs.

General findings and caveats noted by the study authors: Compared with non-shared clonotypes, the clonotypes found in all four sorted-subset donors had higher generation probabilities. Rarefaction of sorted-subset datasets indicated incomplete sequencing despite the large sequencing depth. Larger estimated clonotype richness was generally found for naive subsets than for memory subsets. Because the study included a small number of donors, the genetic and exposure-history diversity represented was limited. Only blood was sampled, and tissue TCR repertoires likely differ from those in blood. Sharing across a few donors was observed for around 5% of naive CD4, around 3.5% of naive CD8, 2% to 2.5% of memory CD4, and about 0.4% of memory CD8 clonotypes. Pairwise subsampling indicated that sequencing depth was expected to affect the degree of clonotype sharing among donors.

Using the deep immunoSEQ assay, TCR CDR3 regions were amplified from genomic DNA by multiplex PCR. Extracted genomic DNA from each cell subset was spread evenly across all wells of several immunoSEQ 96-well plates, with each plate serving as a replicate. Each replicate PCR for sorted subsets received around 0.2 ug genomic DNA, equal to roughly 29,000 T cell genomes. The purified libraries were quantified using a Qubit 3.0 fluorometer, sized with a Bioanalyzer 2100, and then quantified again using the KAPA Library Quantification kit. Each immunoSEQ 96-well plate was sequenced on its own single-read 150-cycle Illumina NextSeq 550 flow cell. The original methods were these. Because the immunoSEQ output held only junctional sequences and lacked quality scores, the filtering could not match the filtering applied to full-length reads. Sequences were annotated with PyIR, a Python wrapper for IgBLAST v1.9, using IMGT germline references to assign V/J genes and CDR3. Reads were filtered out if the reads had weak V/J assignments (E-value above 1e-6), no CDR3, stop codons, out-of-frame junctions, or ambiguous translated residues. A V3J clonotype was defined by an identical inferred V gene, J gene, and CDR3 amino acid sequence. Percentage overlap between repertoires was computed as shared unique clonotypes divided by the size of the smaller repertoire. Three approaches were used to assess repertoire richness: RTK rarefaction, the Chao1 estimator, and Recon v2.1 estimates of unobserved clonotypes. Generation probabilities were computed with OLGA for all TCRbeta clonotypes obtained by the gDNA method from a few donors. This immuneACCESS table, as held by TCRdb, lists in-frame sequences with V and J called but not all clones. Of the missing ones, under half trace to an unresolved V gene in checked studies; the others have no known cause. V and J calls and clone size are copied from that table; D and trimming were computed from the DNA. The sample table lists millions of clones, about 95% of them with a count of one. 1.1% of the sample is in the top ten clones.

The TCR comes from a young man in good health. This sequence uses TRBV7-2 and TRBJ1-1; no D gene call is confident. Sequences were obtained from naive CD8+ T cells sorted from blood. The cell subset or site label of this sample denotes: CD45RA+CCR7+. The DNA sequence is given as TGTGCCAGCAGCCCGGGGAACATCGGGGCTTTCTTT. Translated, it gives CASSPGNIGAFF.